A selection of T cell receptor beta chains follows, all from one sample in a study of PD-L1 blockade in urothelial cancer. The assay was immunoSEQ multiplex PCR, and TCRdb's table has in-frame clones only and misses some. The sample records about 52,000 clones, 60% to 80% being singletons. The specimen was PBMCs, collected around atezolizumab (anti-PD-L1) treatment. The receptors come from an older man with urothelial cancer. The CDR3 runs from the conserved cysteine through the conserved F or W. The order of the fields is D gene, J gene, clone size, V gene, CDR3 DNA, CDR3 protein. The D gene is left open where the match is weak. Only some rows state a clone size, as once, few, many or a class for expanded clones.

TRBD1 | TRBJ2-2 | . | TRBV5-4 | TGTGCCAGCAGCTTAGGGGGACAGAAGAACACCGGGGAGCTGTTTTTT | CASSLGGQKNTGELFF
. | TRBJ1-3 | . | TRBV19 | TGTGCCAGTAGTATTTTTTACTCTGGAAACACCATATATTTT | CASSIFYSGNTIYF
. | TRBJ1-5 | . | TRBV9 | TGTGCCAGCAGCGTAGGCTCGACCGGGAATCAGCCCCAGCATTTT | CASSVGSTGNQPQHF
TRBD1 | TRBJ2-7 | . | TRBV7-2 | TGTGCCAGCAGCTCGAGCTGGGACAGGGGGCACGAGCAGTACTTC | CASSSSWDRGHEQYF
TRBD2 | TRBJ2-1 | . | TRBV6-5 | TGTGCCAGCAGTTACGGTGGGCTAGCGGGAGGGGATGAGCAGTTCTTC | CASSYGGLAGGDEQFF
TRBD1 | TRBJ2-7 | . | TRBV6-1 | TGTGCCAGCAGAACCGGGACAGGAGGCAACGAGCAGTACTTC | CASRTGTGGNEQYF
TRBD1 | TRBJ1-5 | . | TRBV28 | TGTGCCAGCAGAAAGCGGGACAGGGCGGACCAGCCCCAGCATTTT | CASRKRDRADQPQHF
. | TRBJ2-3 | . | TRBV10-1 | TGCGCCAGCAGTGATCTAAGGGGTGGGGCAGATACGCAGTATTTT | CASSDLRGGADTQYF
TRBD1 | TRBJ2-1 | . | TRBV6-5 | TGTGCCAGCAAACGACAGGGGGGGAGGAATGAGCAGTTCTTC | CASKRQGGRNEQFF
TRBD1 | TRBJ1-2 | . | TRBV7-9 | TGTGCCAGCAGCGCCCGGGACAGCCCCACTAACTATGGCTACACCTTC | CASSARDSPTNYGYTF
TRBD1 | TRBJ1-1 | . | TRBV15 | TGTGCCACCAGCAGACTCGACAGGGTCACTGAAGCTTTCTTT | CATSRLDRVTEAFF
. | TRBJ1-2 | . | TRBV5-4 | TGTGCCAGCAGCTTGGGGGGGAGGCCTAACTATGGCTACACCTTC | CASSLGGRPNYGYTF
. | TRBJ2-5 | . | TRBV5-6 | TGTGCCAGCAGCTTGGTTGAGTTGAAGACCCAGTACTTC | CASSLVELKTQYF
. | TRBJ2-2 | . | TRBV5-1 | TGCGCCAGCAGCTCCGCAGTCGGAGTCGGGGAGCTGTTTTTT | CASSSAVGVGELFF
TRBD1 | TRBJ1-5 | few | TRBV28 | TGTGCCAGCAGTAATCCACAGGGGGCGAGGGGTCGACAGCCCCAGCATTTT | CASSNPQGARGRQPQHF
TRBD1 | TRBJ1-4 | . | TRBV4-1 | TGCGCCAGCAGCCGGGGGGGGACAGGACTTAATGAAAAACTGTTTTTT | CASSRGGTGLNEKLFF